The entry below describes one T cell receptor (beta chain). Antigen unknown. Every subset's genomic DNA went evenly onto several immunoSEQ plates. TCRdb keeps only in-frame clones here, not all; method: immunoSEQ multiplex PCR. The data show under 850,000 clones, about 92% seen once. This CDR3 has 14 residues. After removal of 3 bases from V and 7 bases from J, the junction contained 3 bases not matched to a gene. Germline assignment: CDR1 SGHTA and CDR2 FQGNSA. This record comes from a study of shared clonotypes between healthy human individuals. Study summary: CD8 memory received one plate per donor, CD8 naive two, CD4 memory three and CD4 naive three.

Study-wide results and limits: The study found lower generation probabilities in non-shared clonotypes than in those shared by all four donors.

CD45RO-negative CD8 cells positively selected for CCR7 made up the naive population, which excluded terminally differentiated effector memory CD45RA+ cells. The source is a young man in good health. The chain uses TRBV7-2 and TRBJ2-2; the match to TRBD2 covers 9 bases. The specimen was naive CD8+ T cells sorted from blood. CDR3 DNA: TGTGCCAGCAGCTTTAGCGGGAGTGACGGGGAGCTGTTTTTT. Translating it yields CASSFSGSDGELFF.